A single sample gave rise to the 32 T cell receptor beta chains below, sequenced in a study of T cell repertoires in cytomegalovirus infection. MiXCR, run by TCRdb on the reads, gives a single entry per CDR3 protein. The sample carries 350,000 to 450,000 distinct CDR3 sequences, over 15% recorded once. The material sequenced was PBMCs. These receptor sequences come from a human donor in good health (CMV status not recorded). Some clones in this sample may be carry-over from other donors' samples.

This clonotype turned up a few times. It is unclear where the CDR3 begins or ends on the DNA, so no DNA is shown, and the CDR3 is as TCRdb lists it. This sequence joins TRBV19 and TRBJ1-5. 11 amino acids form the CDR3, both terminal residues included. Germline CDR1 is LNHDA and CDR2 is SQIVND (reference sequence). This chain's CDR3 is CASSIDLRQHF.

Only a few counts were recorded for this clonotype. The chain is built from TRBV28 and TRBJ2-1; maybe TRBD1 (6 bases). Trimming removed 3 bases from V and 1 base from J, with 16 bases in between. CDR3 length: 17 amino acids. Germline values: CDR1 MDHEN, CDR2 SYDVKM. CDR3 residues: CASSFLFRGRSYNEQFF. The CDR3 DNA follows: TGTGCCAGCAGTTTTCTGTTCAGGGGACGGTCCTACAATGAGCAGTTCTTC.

This clonotype appeared a few times. The V call is TRBV7-8, the J call TRBJ2-6; no clear D gene. Germline lookup yields CDR1 SGHVS and CDR2 FQNEAQ. The V gene lost 5 bases and the J gene lost 0 bases, with 8 bases spanning the gap. The CDR3 length is 15 residues. CDR3 loop: CASSPPNSGANVLTF. CDR3 nucleotides: TGTGCCAGCAGCCCGCCAAACTCTGGGGCCAACGTCCTGACTTTC.

V is TRBV20-1 and J is TRBJ1-1; tentatively, D is TRBD1 (6 bases). In germline, CDR1 is DFQATT, CDR2 SNEGSKA (reference sequence). The V gene lost 0 bases and the J gene lost 7 bases, with 18 bases spanning the gap. The CDR3 sequence is 15 residues long. The CDR3 protein is CSARDHRAPESEAFF. In DNA, the CDR3 is TGCAGTGCTAGAGATCACAGGGCCCCGGAAAGTGAAGCTTTCTTT.

This chain connects TRBV12-3 or TRBV12-4 to TRBJ1-5, with 9 bases identical to TRBD1. With 8 bases clipped from V and 1 base from J, the junction kept 3 bases outside the gene matches. The CDR3 is 14 residues long. DNA of the CDR3: TGTGCCAGCCGTGGACAGGGGAGCAATCAGCCCCAGCATTTT. It codes for CASRGQGSNQPQHF.

The chain carries TRBV28 and TRBJ2-7, with a weak D call TRBD1 (7 bases). V was cut by 7 bases and J by 3 bases, with 16 bases left in between. Germline V gives CDR1 MDHEN, CDR2 SYDVKM. The CDR3 covers 14 residues. CDR3 sequence reads: CASTRPGGGYEQYF. DNA for the CDR3: TGTGCCAGCACCCGCCCAGGGGGAGGCTACGAGCAGTACTTC.

This clonotype was counted between two and nine times. V is TRBV20-1 and J is TRBJ1-1, with no clear D. Trimming removed 3 bases from V and 2 bases from J, with 13 bases in between. CDR3 length: 14 residues. Germline V gives CDR1 DFQATT, CDR2 SNEGSKA (reference sequence). This CDR3 is CSARDPGSNTEAFF. For the CDR3, the DNA is TGCAGTGCTAGGGATCCCGGGTCCAACACTGAAGCTTTCTTT.

V gene TRBV29-1 combines with J gene TRBJ1-1; TRBD1 matches 7 bases. V was pared by 6 bases and J by 7 bases, with 11 bases of the junction left unmatched. This CDR3 has 13 residues. Germline values: CDR1 SQVTM, CDR2 ANQGSEA. CDR3 residues: CSVRTGLRGEAFF. CDR3 bases: TGCAGCGTCAGGACAGGCTTAAGGGGTGAAGCTTTCTTT. Supplemented by reference TRBV29-1 and TRBJ1-1, the full variable domain reads SAVISQKPSRDICQRGTSLTIQCQVDSQVTMMFWYRQQPGQSLTLIATANQGSEATYESGFVIDKFPISRPNLTFSTLTVSNMSPEDSSIYLCSVRTGLRGEAFFGQGTRLTVV.

CDR3 amino acids: CASIKTGALTEAFF. In DNA, the CDR3 is TGTGCCAGCATCAAGACAGGGGCCCTTACTGAAGCTTTCTTT. This chain links TRBV2 with TRBJ1-1; 8 nucleotides align to TRBD1. The CDR3 loop spans 14 amino acids. Germline values: CDR1 SNHLY, CDR2 FYNNEI. The junction had 9 bases not matched to a gene; V was cut back by 7 bases and J by 5 bases.

This clonotype was seen repeatedly, ten times or more. CDR3 nucleotide sequence: TGTGCCAGCAGCTTCGGGGATGATAGTCAGCCCCAGCATTTT. Amino acids: CASSFGDDSQPQHF. The rearrangement uses TRBV7-2 and TRBJ1-5; D gene unclear. CDR1 and CDR2 (germline): SGHTA, FQGNSA. The length of the CDR3 is 14 residues. V was pared by 3 bases and J by 6 bases, with 12 bases between.

This clonotype came up a few times. V gene TRBV19 combines with J gene TRBJ1-5; D remains ambiguous. This CDR3 is built from 14 residues. Germline V gives CDR1 LNHDA, CDR2 SQIVND (reference sequence). V gave up 4 bases and J gave up 4 bases, with 11 bases separating them. The CDR3 spells CASSNVRSNQPQHF. The CDR3 DNA reads TGTGCCAGTAGTAACGTACGGTCTAATCAGCCCCAGCATTTT.

In this sample, this clonotype turned up many times. The chain links TRBV7-2 to TRBJ1-5, with D unclear. Germline V gives CDR1 SGHTA, CDR2 FQGNSA. Trimming removed 1 base at V and 0 bases at J, with 4 bases between. This CDR3 is built from 14 residues. CDR3 in DNA: TGTGCCAGCAGCTTAGGACCTAGCAATCAGCCCCAGCATTTT. Its protein product is CASSLGPSNQPQHF.

The J gene is TRBJ1-5, the V gene TRBV18; D not certain. Germline V gene sequence: CDR1 KGHSH, CDR2 LQKENI. The V end was cut by 1 base, the J end by 7 bases, with 8 bases between. CDR3 length equals 13 residues. This chain's CDR3 is CASSPLREQPQHF. DNA of the CDR3: TGTGCCAGCTCACCACTACGGGAGCAGCCCCAGCATTTT.

The chain employs TRBV7-2 and TRBJ1-3; D remains ambiguous. CDR1 SGHTA and CDR2 FQGNSA come from the germline V gene. The CDR3 consists of 14 residues. The V and J ends lost 1 base and 4 bases respectively, with 8 bases between them. As DNA, the CDR3 is TGTGCCAGCAGCTTAGGGCATTCGGGAAACACCATATATTTT. Encoded protein: CASSLGHSGNTIYF.

V gene TRBV7-4 combines with J gene TRBJ2-3; D possibly uses TRBD1 or TRBD2 (5 bases each). CDR1 and CDR2 (germline): SGHVT, SQSDAQ. V was pared by 5 bases and J by 8 bases, with 11 bases between. CDR3 size: 12 residues. CDR3 DNA sequence: TGTGCCAGCAGCGGTGGGGGACCTACGCAGTATTTT. As protein: CASSGGGPTQYF.

This clonotype was observed many times. The rearrangement joins TRBV5-6 to TRBJ2-1, with D unresolved. The V end was cut by 3 bases, the J end by 6 bases, with 10 bases between. CDR1 is SGHDT and CDR2 is YYEEEE in the germline V gene. The CDR3 length is 13 residues. CDR3 nucleotide sequence: TGTGCCAGCAGCTCCGGCAGGATCAATGAGCAGTTCTTC. Translated: CASSSGRINEQFF.

This clonotype has a handful of counts. The chain combines TRBV19 with TRBJ1-2, with D uncertain. Germline V gene sequence: CDR1 LNHDA, CDR2 SQIVND (reference sequence). Trimming took off 6 bases at V and 5 bases at J, with 13 bases between the two ends. The CDR3 has 13 residues. This chain's CDR3 is CASRPAGWYGYTF. For the CDR3, the DNA is TGTGCCAGTAGGCCCGCGGGGTGGTATGGCTACACCTTC.

The chain links TRBV2 to TRBJ2-1, with D unresolved. The CDR3 has 16 residues. With 2 bases removed from V and 4 bases from J, the gap between germline ends came to 15 bases. Per the germline V gene, CDR1 is SNHLY and CDR2 is FYNNEI. CDR3 sequence reads: CASSELGLAYYNEQFF. CDR3 DNA: TGTGCCAGCAGTGAACTCGGGTTAGCCTATTACAATGAGCAGTTCTTC.

This chain uses TRBV20-1 with TRBJ1-1, with TRBD1 as a possible D gene (6 bases). The CDR3 runs 15 residues. Per germline, CDR1 DFQATT and CDR2 SNEGSKA (reference sequence). Between the trimmed V and J ends, which lost 1 base and 2 bases, there was a span of 14 bases. CDR3: CSARGPGQRNTEAFF. DNA of the CDR3: TGCAGTGCTAGAGGCCCGGGACAAAGAAACACTGAAGCTTTCTTT.

In its sample, this clonotype was seen many times. The chain is built from TRBV19 and TRBJ1-5; D may be TRBD1 (5 bases). The V end lost 3 bases, the J end lost 4 bases, and 13 bases lay between the germline ends. Germline V gene lookup returns CDR1 LNHDA and CDR2 SQIVND (reference sequence). The CDR3 totals 15 residues. The CDR3 spells CASSMRGSGNQPQHF. CDR3 DNA: TGTGCCAGTAGTATGAGGGGATCAGGGAATCAGCCCCAGCATTTT. Full variable domain (missing parts from reference TRBV19 and TRBJ1-5): DGGITQSPKYLFRKEGQNVTLSCEQNLNHDAMYWYRQDPGQGLRLIYYSQIVNDFQKGDIAEGYSVSREKKESFPLTVTSAQKNPTAFYLCASSMRGSGNQPQHFGDGTRLSIL.

The chain uses TRBV6-2 or TRBV6-3 and TRBJ2-3; 9 bases agree with TRBD2. The CDR3 loop spans 17 amino acids. Germline V gene data show CDR1 as MNHEY and CDR2 as SVGEGT. Trimming removed 4 bases from V and 2 bases from J; junction bases left unmatched: 10. CDR3 amino acids: CASSSLRLAGTTDTQYF. Written as DNA, the CDR3 is TGTGCCAGCAGTTCTCTCAGGCTAGCGGGGACCACAGATACGCAGTATTTT.

This chain links TRBV20-1 with TRBJ2-7; the match to TRBD2 covers 7 bases. This CDR3 has 13 residues. J lost 6 bases, V lost 1 base, and 6 bases had no gene match. CDR1 and CDR2 from the germline V gene are DFQATT and SNEGSKA (reference sequence). In nucleotides, the CDR3 is TGCAGTGCTAGAGGGCGGGAGAAGGGCGAGCAGTACTTC. It codes for CSARGREKGEQYF.

This clonotype was seen only a few times. The chain combines TRBV20-1 with TRBJ2-7; the match to TRBD2 covers 7 bases. The germline V gene has CDR1 DFQATT and CDR2 SNEGSKA (reference sequence). With 1 base clipped from V and 0 bases from J, the junction kept 6 bases outside the gene matches. The CDR3 contains 15 residues. This CDR3 reads CSARVLPSGSYEQYF. As DNA, the CDR3 is TGCAGTGCTAGAGTCCTTCCTAGCGGCTCCTACGAGCAGTACTTC.

This clonotype was detected only once. The chain employs TRBV2 and TRBJ2-1; 8 positions agree with TRBD1. Germline V CDR1 and CDR2: SNHLY, FYNNEI. This CDR3 region has 16 residues. V lost 4 bases and J lost 5; bases outside the gene matches: 10. The CDR3 here is CASSGAGTGWDNEQFF. CDR3 sequence (DNA): TGTGCCAGCAGTGGGGCCGGGACAGGATGGGACAATGAGCAGTTCTTC.

The chain combines TRBV20-1 with TRBJ1-1; D ambiguous. CDR1 and CDR2 (germline): DFQATT, SNEGSKA (reference sequence). V lost 0 bases to trimming and J lost 6 bases, with 14 bases between them. There are 14 residues in the CDR3. CDR3 in amino acids: CSARDHGEEAEAFF. Here the CDR3 DNA reads TGCAGTGCTAGAGATCACGGTGAGGAGGCTGAAGCTTTCTTT.

This clonotype was counted many times. The genes are TRBV7-2 and TRBJ1-1; D is undetermined. The germline V and J ends were trimmed by 2 bases and 2 bases, with 6 bases remaining between them. Germline V gene lookup returns CDR1 SGHTA and CDR2 FQGNSA. The CDR3 is 13 amino acids. CDR3 nucleotide sequence: TGTGCCAGCAGCTTAACAGACAACACTGAAGCTTTCTTT. It encodes CASSLTDNTEAFF.

V gene TRBV12-3 or TRBV12-4 combines with J gene TRBJ1-2; TRBD1 matches 9 bases. The CDR3 covers 16 residues. V shed 8 bases and J 4 bases; nucleotides not matched to a gene: 14. Here the CDR3 DNA reads TGTGCCAGCCGGCTTGATCCGGGACAGGGTTTCTATGGCTACACCTTC. Translation gives CASRLDPGQGFYGYTF.

V is TRBV19 and J is TRBJ2-2; the match to TRBD1 covers 9 bases. This CDR3 is built from 16 residues. V lost 5 bases and J lost 3; bases outside the gene matches: 7. The germline V gene encodes CDR1 LNHDA and CDR2 SQIVND (reference sequence). This CDR3 reads CASSGDRVIYTGELFF. Written as DNA, the CDR3 is TGTGCCAGTAGTGGGGACAGGGTTATTTACACCGGGGAGCTGTTTTTT.

V is TRBV18 and J is TRBJ1-1; tentative D call: TRBD1 (6 bases). V lost 1 base and J lost 7, with 13 bases in between. Per germline, CDR1 KGHSH and CDR2 LQKENI. The CDR3 has 14 residues. CDR3 in DNA: TGTGCCAGCTCACCACAAACCGGGACAAGTGAAGCTTTCTTT. Translated, it gives CASSPQTGTSEAFF.

This clonotype was counted a few times. This chain joins TRBV10-3 and TRBJ1-4, with D possibly matching TRBD1 (5 bases). CDR3 length equals 13 residues. Trimming took 3 bases from V and 7 from J, leaving 9 bases between them. Germline V gene sequence: CDR1 ENHRY, CDR2 SYGVKD. CDR3 nucleotides: TGTGCCATCAGTGAAAAGAGGGGTGAAAAACTGTTTTTT. Translation: CAISEKRGEKLFF.

This clonotype was counted at least ten times. V is TRBV7-2 and J is TRBJ1-6; 7 nucleotides agree with TRBD1. V lost 5 bases to trimming and J lost 0 bases; unmatched junction nucleotides: 7. The CDR3 totals 17 residues. Germline V gene sequence: CDR1 SGHTA, CDR2 FQGNSA. CDR3: CASSLDRVGSYNSPLHF. DNA of the CDR3: TGTGCCAGCAGCCTAGACAGGGTGGGCTCCTATAATTCACCCCTCCACTTT.

This clonotype was observed at least ten times. This chain connects TRBV5-6 to TRBJ2-3; D is possibly TRBD2 (6 bases). Germline-derived CDR1 and CDR2 are SGHDT and YYEEEE. The V end was cut by 0 bases, the J end by 7 bases, with 15 bases between. The CDR3 covers 15 residues. For the CDR3, the DNA is TGTGCCAGCAGCTTGGGGACGGGAGAAGGAAATACGCAGTATTTT. This translates into CASSLGTGEGNTQYF. The complete variable domain, with remaining parts taken from reference TRBV5-6 and TRBJ2-3, reads DAGVTQSPTHLIKTRGQQVTLRCSPKSGHDTVSWYQQALGQGPQFIFQYYEEEERQRGNFPDRFSGHQFPNYSSELNVNALLLGDSALYLCASSLGTGEGNTQYFGPGTRLTVL.